This passage covers 27 T cell receptor beta chains from one sample sequenced in a study of T cell changes during pregnancy in multiple sclerosis. The table came from immunoSEQ multiplex PCR; TCRdb's copy has only in-frame clones and leaves some out. The repertoire holds 50,000 or so clones, just under 95% seen once, with less than 6.5% in the top ten. Sequenced here: CD8+ T cells from peripheral blood mononuclear cells, sampled in the first trimester of pregnancy. The receptors derive from a female donor with multiple sclerosis, enrolled in a pregnancy study.

This chain connects TRBV25-1 to TRBJ2-7; 7 bases align to TRBD1. The CDR3 loop spans 14 amino acids. Trimming cost V 10 bases and J 4 bases; bases outside gene matches: 13. The V gene's germline CDR1 is MGHDK and CDR2 SYGVNS. Written as DNA, the CDR3 is TGTGCCACCGGCCGGACAGGAGTGGGGTACGAGCAGTACTTC. Translation: CATGRTGVGYEQYF.

The chain employs TRBV27 and TRBJ1-2, with unresolved D. Trimming removed 2 bases at V and 0 bases at J, with 7 bases between. This CDR3 comprises 14 residues. Germline CDR1 reads MNHEY; CDR2 reads SMNVEV (reference sequence). CDR3 nucleotide sequence: TGTGCCAGCAGTTTACAGGCAGCTAACTATGGCTACACCTTC. This encodes CASSLQAANYGYTF.

This clone came up once. The rearrangement uses TRBV5-1 and TRBJ2-7, with 9 bases matching TRBD1. Looked up from germline, CDR1 is SGHRS and CDR2 is YFSETQ. The CDR3 loop spans 14 amino acids. V shed 6 bases, J shed 3 bases, and the junction held 7 bases outside the gene matches. CDR3 bases: TGCGCCAGCAACTCCGGGACAGGGTTCTACGAGCAGTACTTC. Translating it yields CASNSGTGFYEQYF.

This sequence joins TRBV27 and TRBJ2-7, with TRBD2 matching 7 bases. The trim removed 2 bases at V and 0 bases at J, leaving 4 bases unmatched. This CDR3 region has 15 residues. Germline CDR1 reads MNHEY; CDR2 reads SMNVEV (reference sequence). CDR3 in amino acids: CASSLNLAASYEQYF. CDR3 in DNA: TGTGCCAGCAGTTTAAACCTAGCGGCCTCCTACGAGCAGTACTTC.

This sequence joins TRBV6-1 and TRBJ2-1; a weak D match, TRBD2 (5 bases). From germline, CDR1 is MNHNS and CDR2 SASEGT. CDR3 size: 15 residues. V was shortened by 4 bases and J by 9 bases, with 19 bases between the two germline ends. CDR3 in amino acids: CASSVASGSDGEQFF. The CDR3 bases are TGTGCCAGCAGTGTCGCCAGCGGTTCTGATGGTGAGCAGTTCTTC.

V and J are TRBV6-5 and TRBJ2-1; TRBD2 agrees at 8 bases. The germline CDR1 and CDR2 sequences are MNHEY and SVGAGI. V lost 6 bases, J lost 9 bases, and 13 bases stayed unmatched. This CDR3 contains 15 residues. CDR3: CASRPLAGKDGEQFF. CDR3 DNA sequence: TGTGCCAGCAGGCCTTTAGCGGGAAAGGACGGTGAGCAGTTCTTC.

This clone qualifies as medium-sized. V is TRBV5-4 and J is TRBJ1-2, with a possible D match to TRBD1 (6 bases). The CDR3 consists of 15 residues. Germline V lookup: CDR1 SGHNT, CDR2 YYREEE (reference sequence). Trimming removed 4 bases at V and 7 bases at J, with 20 bases between. The CDR3 reads CASSDPGRGSSGYTF. In DNA form, the CDR3 reads TGTGCCAGCAGCGACCCGGGCAGGGGTAGTAGTGGCTACACCTTC. The complete variable domain, with remaining parts taken from reference TRBV5-4 and TRBJ1-2, reads ETGVTQSPTHLIKTRGQQVTLRCSSQSGHNTVSWYQQALGQGPQFIFQYYREEENGRGNFPPRFSGLQFPNYSSELNVNALELDDSALYLCASSDPGRGSSGYTFGSGTRLTVV.

This sequence joins TRBV9 and TRBJ2-5; possible D gene TRBD2, 5 bases. TRBJ2-7 matches the DNA end more closely, so the J call is doubtful. CDR1 and CDR2 from the germline V gene are SGDLS and YYNGEE. CDR3 length: 15 amino acids. The CDR3 spells CASSPGGESSYEQYF. The CDR3 bases are TGTGCCAGCAGCCCCGGAGGCGAGAGCTCCTACGAGCAGTACTTC.

This sequence joins TRBV29-1 and TRBJ1-1; TRBD1 matches at 11 bases. The V gene's germline CDR1 is SQVTM and CDR2 ANQGSEA. The CDR3 spans 17 residues. V gave up 3 bases and J gave up 0 bases; unmatched junction bases: 9. CDR3 in amino acids: CSVEAGQGEFMNTEAFF. For the CDR3, the DNA is TGCAGCGTTGAGGCGGGACAGGGGGAGTTCATGAACACTGAAGCTTTCTTT. The full variable domain, completed using reference TRBV29-1 and TRBJ1-1, is SAVISQKPSRDICQRGTSLTIQCQVDSQVTMMFWYRQQPGQSLTLIATANQGSEATYESGFVIDKFPISRPNLTFSTLTVSNMSPEDSSIYLCSVEAGQGEFMNTEAFFGQGTRLTVV.

The gene calls are TRBV25-1 and TRBJ2-7; D possibly corresponds to TRBD2 (6 bases). CDR1 is MGHDK and CDR2 is SYGVNS in the germline V gene. V was shortened by 0 bases and J by 2 bases, with 11 bases between the two germline ends. The CDR3 sequence is 15 residues long. The CDR3 here is CASSEYWTKTYEQYF. The CDR3 DNA reads as TGTGCCAGCAGTGAATACTGGACTAAAACCTACGAGCAGTACTTC.

CDR3 amino acids: CACDRASYEQYF. CDR3 DNA: TGTGCCTGTGACAGGGCCTCCTACGAGCAGTACTTC. This rearrangement joins TRBV30 to TRBJ2-7; 7 bases align to TRBD1. Germline V gene data show CDR1 as GTSNPN and CDR2 as SVGIG (reference sequence). This CDR3 contains 12 residues. V gave up 6 bases and J gave up 0 bases; unmatched junction bases: 2.

The chain is built from TRBV7-9 and TRBJ1-1; possibly TRBD1 for D (6 bases). The V and J ends lost 2 bases and 11 bases respectively, with 15 bases between them. The CDR3 is 13 residues long. Germline assignment: CDR1 SEHNR and CDR2 FQNEAQ (reference sequence). The CDR3 protein is CASSLQTGGLAFF. Written as DNA, the CDR3 is TGTGCCAGCAGCTTACAGACAGGCGGGTTGGCTTTCTTT.

The table lists this clone with a count of one. The chain recombines TRBV7-2 with TRBJ2-7, with a possible D match to TRBD2 (5 bases). V lost 1 base, J lost 3 bases, and 10 bases lay in between. From germline, CDR1 is SGHTA and CDR2 FQGNSA. The CDR3 has 14 residues. CDR3 residues: CASSLGTRSYEQYF. Here the CDR3 DNA reads TGTGCCAGCAGCTTAGGGACTCGAAGCTACGAGCAGTACTTC.

The chain links TRBV10-3 to TRBJ2-3; D unresolved. V lost 3 bases, J lost 0 bases, and 13 bases lay in between. The CDR3 length is 16 residues. CDR1 is ENHRY, CDR2 SYGVKD, per germline. CDR3 DNA: TGTGCCATCAGTGACCCGCACTCTGCTAGCACAGATACGCAGTATTTT. It specifies CAISDPHSASTDTQYF.

By share, this clone counts as medium-sized. CDR3 protein: CASRAGGGPQHF. The CDR3 DNA follows: TGTGCCAGCAGGGCCGGGGGTGGGCCCCAGCATTTT. The chain links TRBV27 to TRBJ1-5; weak D call: TRBD1 (5 bases). V was shortened by 6 bases and J by 9 bases, with 12 bases between the two germline ends. Germline V gene data show CDR1 as MNHEY and CDR2 as SMNVEV (reference sequence). The CDR3 length is 12 residues.

The chain recombines TRBV2 with TRBJ2-7, with D maybe TRBD1 (6 bases). The V gene lost 7 bases and the J gene lost 3 bases, with 10 bases spanning the gap. The CDR3 runs 12 residues. Germline assignment: CDR1 SNHLY and CDR2 FYNNEI. The CDR3 nucleotides read TGTGCCAGCAAGCCCAGGGGCTACGAGCAGTACTTC. It yields the protein CASKPRGYEQYF. The variable domain in full, with the rest retrieved from reference TRBV2 and TRBJ2-7, is EPEVTQTPSHQVTQMGQEVILRCVPISNHLYFYWYRQILGQKVEFLVSFYNNEISEKSEIFDDQFSVERPDGSNFTLKIRSTKLEDSAMYFCASKPRGYEQYFGPGTRLTVT.

The rearrangement uses TRBV30 and TRBJ1-5; the D gene is possibly TRBD1 (5 bases). CDR1 GTSNPN and CDR2 SVGIG come from the germline V gene (reference sequence). Trimming took off 2 bases at V and 1 base at J, with 12 bases between the two ends. This CDR3 is 15 amino acids long. In nucleotides, the CDR3 is TGTGCCTGGAGTCTTGGGGCAGGCAGCAATCAGCCCCAGCATTTT. It yields the protein CAWSLGAGSNQPQHF.

J is TRBJ2-7 and V is TRBV19, with 8 bases aligning to TRBD1. Germline CDR1 reads LNHDA; CDR2 reads SQIVND (reference sequence). With V trimmed by 1 base and J by 2 bases, 4 bases remained unmatched. The CDR3 contains 15 residues. CDR3 sequence: CASSIVGTGPYEQYF. CDR3 DNA sequence: TGTGCCAGTAGTATAGTAGGGACAGGCCCCTACGAGCAGTACTTC.

The V and J genes are TRBV4-1 and TRBJ2-3; D is unclear. V lost 0 bases and J lost 2, with 3 bases in between. The CDR3 spans 13 residues. Germline V CDR1 and CDR2: MGHRA, YSYEKL. The chain's CDR3 is CASSQELTDTQYF. For the CDR3, the DNA is TGCGCCAGCAGCCAAGAACTCACAGATACGCAGTATTTT.

The chain joins TRBV5-8 to TRBJ1-5; TRBD1 matches 7 bases. Per germline, CDR1 SGHTS and CDR2 YDEGEE. This CDR3 is 15 amino acids long. The V gene end was trimmed by 5 bases and the J gene end by 3 bases; junction bases not matched to a gene: 8. CDR3 nucleotides: TGTGCCAGCAGGGAGGGGACAGCGATCAATCAGCCCCAGCATTTT. This encodes CASREGTAINQPQHF.

The chain joins TRBV7-9 to TRBJ2-1; 11 bases map to TRBD2. This CDR3 contains 18 residues. V trimming: 2 bases; J trimming: 10 bases; junction bases outside the gene matches: 16. CDR1 and CDR2 (germline): SEHNR, FQNEAQ (reference sequence). In DNA form, the CDR3 reads TGTGCCAGCAGCTTACCGAGCCGAACACTAGCGGGAGCTCGGGAGCAGTTCTTC. Its protein product is CASSLPSRTLAGAREQFF.

The DNA of the CDR3 is TGTGCCTGGGAGGGGACTAGCGGCACAGATACGCAGTATTTT. Its translation: CAWEGTSGTDTQYF. V gene TRBV30 combines with J gene TRBJ2-3; 10 bases align to TRBD2. Germline trimming cut 5 bases from V and 1 base from J; bases unmatched to any gene: 3. The CDR3 consists of 14 residues. From germline, CDR1 is GTSNPN and CDR2 SVGIG (reference sequence).

The V and J genes are TRBV4-3 and TRBJ1-3; a possible D gene is TRBD1 (6 bases). The CDR3 contains 15 residues. In germline, CDR1 is LGHNA, CDR2 YSLEER. Trimming took off 0 bases at V and 8 bases at J, with 14 bases between the two ends. Here the CDR3 reads CASSQEDRSGHTIYF. CDR3 DNA: TGCGCCAGCAGCCAAGAGGACAGATCTGGGCACACCATATATTTT.

This clone was recorded once. The chain joins TRBV27 to TRBJ2-7; TRBD2 aligns across 11 bases. CDR3 size: 14 residues. Per the germline V gene, CDR1 is MNHEY and CDR2 is SMNVEV (reference sequence). V gave up 6 bases and J gave up 2 bases; unmatched junction bases: 3. The CDR3, as DNA: TGTGCCAGCAGCTCTAGCGGGAGGCCCTACGAGCAGTACTTC. Protein: CASSSSGRPYEQYF.

This sequence joins TRBV4-2 and TRBJ1-4; no reliable D call. The CDR3 is 15 amino acids. Trimming took 5 bases from V and 5 from J, leaving 15 bases between them. Germline-derived CDR1 and CDR2 are LGHNA and YNFKEQ. In nucleotides, the CDR3 is TGTGCCAGCAGCGAAGGGTGGCGGCAAAATGAAAAACTGTTTTTT. Its translation: CASSEGWRQNEKLFF.

The chain combines TRBV7-2 with TRBJ2-1; TRBD2 aligns across 11 bases. Looked up from germline, CDR1 is SGHTA and CDR2 is FQGNSA. The CDR3 covers 13 residues. The ends lost 5 bases at V and 9 bases at J; junction bases unmatched: 3. The CDR3 sequence is CASSRGLAGEQFF. The CDR3 DNA follows: TGTGCCAGCAGCCGCGGACTAGCGGGTGAGCAGTTCTTC. The full variable domain, completed using reference TRBV7-2 and TRBJ2-1, is GAGVSQSPSNKVTEKGKDVELRCDPISGHTALYWYRQSLGQGLEFLIYFQGNSAPDKSGLPSDRFSAERTGGSVSTLTIQRTQQEDSAVYLCASSRGLAGEQFFGPGTRLTVL.

This clone qualifies as medium-sized (0.01 to 0.1%). The gene calls are TRBV9 and TRBJ1-2; no firm D call. The CDR3 contains 15 residues. CDR1 and CDR2 (germline): SGDLS, YYNGEE. V was cut by 3 bases and J by 1 base, with 13 bases left in between. Here the CDR3 reads CASSAFGSNNYGYTF. The CDR3 DNA follows: TGTGCCAGCAGCGCCTTCGGGAGCAATAACTATGGCTACACCTTC. Full variable domain (rest looked up from reference TRBV9 and TRBJ1-2): DSGVTQTPKHLITATGQRVTLRCSPRSGDLSVYWYQQSLDQGLQFLIQYYNGEERAKGNILERFSAQQFPDLHSELNLSSLELGDSALYFCASSAFGSNNYGYTFGSGTRLTVV.